This is a list of T cell receptor beta chains from one sample in a study of OX40 agonist ivuxolimab in advanced cancers. TCRdb's copy holds only in-frame clones and misses some; the assay was immunoSEQ multiplex PCR. The table records just under 65,000 clones, around 86% of them present only once. The sample consisted of CD4+ or CD8+ T cells sorted from blood, taken in a trial of the OX40 agonist ivuxolimab. The receptors were sampled from an adult with an advanced solid tumor such as melanoma, head and neck, liver or kidney cancer. Both conserved end residues are part of each CDR3. D genes are given only for firm matches. Where a row states a size, it is once, few, many or the class of an expanded clone; other rows omit it.

j_call v_call clone_size d_call cdr3_aa cdr3_nt
TRBJ2-5 TRBV5-8 - TRBD1 CASSLGAGTGTETQYF TGTGCCAGCAGCCTCGGGGCGGGGACAGGGACGGAGACCCAGTACTTC
TRBJ2-7 TRBV5-6 once - CASSLAGRLGYEQYF TGTGCCAGCAGCTTGGCGGGCCGCTTGGGCTACGAGCAGTACTTC
TRBJ2-3 TRBV27 - - CASSLRGIVWADTQYF TGTGCCAGCAGTTTAAGGGGAATTGTTTGGGCAGATACGCAGTATTTT
TRBJ2-7 TRBV5-4 once - CASSLKGKLNEQYF TGTGCCAGCAGCTTAAAAGGGAAGCTAAACGAGCAGTACTTC
TRBJ2-1 TRBV7-6 - TRBD2 CASSSRTSGKGEQFF TGTGCCAGCAGCTCCCGGACTAGCGGGAAGGGTGAGCAGTTCTTC
TRBJ1-1 TRBV18 - - CASSPPRAVLSEAFF TGTGCCAGCTCACCACCTAGGGCGGTTCTGTCTGAAGCTTTCTTT
TRBJ1-2 TRBV7-2 - - CASSSTDANYGYTF TGTGCCAGCAGCTCGACAGATGCCAACTATGGCTACACCTTC
TRBJ2-5 TRBV2 - - CASSYRETETQYF TGTGCCAGCAGTTACAGGGAAACAGAGACCCAGTACTTC
TRBJ2-5 TRBV6-1 - - CASSEEGHLFETQYF TGTGCCAGCAGTGAAGAGGGACACCTATTCGAGACCCAGTACTTC
TRBJ2-5 TRBV7-9 - - CASSDLAIEETQYF TGTGCCAGCAGCGACCTAGCGATCGAAGAGACCCAGTACTTC
TRBJ1-2 TRBV5-6 - - CASSLLTGYRGYTF TGTGCCAGCAGCTTGCTTACAGGGTACCGTGGCTACACCTTC